The clone carrying this T cell receptor beta chain was detected once. What it binds is unknown. The V and J ends lost 2 bases and 4 bases respectively, with 8 bases between them. Germline CDR1 reads MNHNS; CDR2 reads SASEGT. CDR3 length equals 13 residues. The sample comes from a study of Ad26.COV2.S vaccination and SARS-CoV-2 variants. Whole-study findings and limits: Placebo and vaccine recipients had non-spike TCR breadth that was similar. Reportedly, after vaccination the spike-specific CD8+ and CD4+ T cell responses displayed substantial breadth. Spike-specific TCR breadth was greater after Ad26.COV2.S than placebo. Total T cell responses were possibly underestimated by TCR breadth and depth analyses.

TCRdb's copy holds only in-frame clones and misses some; the assay was immunoSEQ multiplex PCR. The table includes about 6,800 clones, roughly 89% detected once. This clonotype originated in a human donor who had recovered from COVID-19. This specimen was peripheral blood, taken after recovery from COVID-19. The V gene is TRBV6-1, the J gene TRBJ1-2; D may be TRBD1 (5 bases). The CDR3 coding sequence is TGTGCCAGCAGTGAAACACAGGTCTATGGCTACACCTTC. Translated, it gives CASSETQVYGYTF.